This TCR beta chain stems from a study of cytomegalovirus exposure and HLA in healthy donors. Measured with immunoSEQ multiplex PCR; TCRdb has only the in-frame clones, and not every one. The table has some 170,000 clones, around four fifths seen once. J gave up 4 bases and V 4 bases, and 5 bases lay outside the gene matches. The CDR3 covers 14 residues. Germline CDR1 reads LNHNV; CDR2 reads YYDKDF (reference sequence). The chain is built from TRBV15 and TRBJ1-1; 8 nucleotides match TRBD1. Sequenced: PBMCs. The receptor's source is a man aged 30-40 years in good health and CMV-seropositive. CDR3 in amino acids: CATSIGQGGTEAFF. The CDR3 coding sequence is TGTGCCACCAGCATAGGACAGGGTGGCACTGAAGCTTTCTTT. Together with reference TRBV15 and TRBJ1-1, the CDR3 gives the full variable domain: DAMVIQNPRYQVTQFGKPVTLSCSQTLNHNVMYWYQQKSSQAPKLLFHYYDKDFNNEADTPDNFQSRRPNTSFCFLDIRSPGLGDTAMYLCATSIGQGGTEAFFGQGTRLTVV.